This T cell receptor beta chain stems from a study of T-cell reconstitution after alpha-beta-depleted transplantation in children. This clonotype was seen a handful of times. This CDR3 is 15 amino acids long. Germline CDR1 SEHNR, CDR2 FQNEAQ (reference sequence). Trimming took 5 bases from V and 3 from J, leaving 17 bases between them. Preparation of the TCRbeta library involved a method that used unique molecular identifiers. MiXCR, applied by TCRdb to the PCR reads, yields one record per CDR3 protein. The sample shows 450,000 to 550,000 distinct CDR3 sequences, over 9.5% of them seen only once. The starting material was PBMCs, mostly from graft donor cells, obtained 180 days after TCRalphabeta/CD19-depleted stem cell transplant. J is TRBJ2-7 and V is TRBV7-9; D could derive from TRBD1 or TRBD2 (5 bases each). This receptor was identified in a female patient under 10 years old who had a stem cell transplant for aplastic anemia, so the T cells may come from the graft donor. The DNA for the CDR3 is TGTGCCAGCAGCCCCAGGGAGACACAGATCTACGAGCAGTACGTC. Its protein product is CASSPRETQIYEQYV.